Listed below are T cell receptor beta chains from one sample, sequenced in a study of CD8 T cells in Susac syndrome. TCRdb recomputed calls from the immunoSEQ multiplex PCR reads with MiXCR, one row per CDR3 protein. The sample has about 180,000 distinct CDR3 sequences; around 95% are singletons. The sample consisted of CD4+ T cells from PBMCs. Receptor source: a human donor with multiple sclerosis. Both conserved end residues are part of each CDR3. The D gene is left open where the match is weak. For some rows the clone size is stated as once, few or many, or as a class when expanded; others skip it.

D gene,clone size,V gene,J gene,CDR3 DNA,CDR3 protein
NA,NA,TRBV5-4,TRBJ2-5,TGTGCCAGCAGCTTGACAAGAGGGGCGGGGGAGACCCAGTACTTC,CASSLTRGAGETQYF
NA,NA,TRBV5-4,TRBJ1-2,TGTGCCAGCAGCTTGTTTGGGCCGGGGGGCTACACCTTC,CASSLFGPGGYTF
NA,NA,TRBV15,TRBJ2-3,TGTGCCACCAGCAGAGGGTGGGCTGATACGCAGTATTTT,CATSRGWADTQYF
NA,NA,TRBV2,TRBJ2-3,TGTGCCAGCAGTGTTGGGGCAGATACGCAGTATTTT,CASSVGADTQYF
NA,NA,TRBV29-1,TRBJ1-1,TGCAGCGTTGAAGATACGGGGTTTGGCTTCACTGAAGCTTTCTTT,CSVEDTGFGFTEAFF
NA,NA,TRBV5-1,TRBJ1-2,TGCGCCAGCAGGGACCCAAACTATGGCTACACCTTC,CASRDPNYGYTF
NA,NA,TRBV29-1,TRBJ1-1,TGCAGCGTCCCACGGGGGGCGAGGGCTGAAGCTTTCTTT,CSVPRGARAEAFF
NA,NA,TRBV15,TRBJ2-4,TGTGCCACCAGCAGTGCAGTAAACATTCAGTACTTC,CATSSAVNIQYF
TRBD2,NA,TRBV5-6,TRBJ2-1,TGTGCCAGCAGCCATAGGACTAGCGGGGCCTACAATGAGCAGTTCTTC,CASSHRTSGAYNEQFF
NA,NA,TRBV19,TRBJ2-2,TGTGCCAGTAGTACCTACACCGGGAACCTCCGAACCGGGGAGCTGTTTTTT,CASSTYTGNLRTGELFF
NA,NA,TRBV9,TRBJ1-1,TGTGCCAGCAGCGTAGACCCGGGCCGCACTGAAGCTTTCTTT,CASSVDPGRTEAFF
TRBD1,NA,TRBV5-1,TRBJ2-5,TGCGCCAGCAGCTTGGACCTCGGAACAGGGGCGGAGACCCAGTACTTC,CASSLDLGTGAETQYF
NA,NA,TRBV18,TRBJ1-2,TGTGCCAGCTCACCAGGGGGCTCGGACTATGGCTACACCTTC,CASSPGGSDYGYTF
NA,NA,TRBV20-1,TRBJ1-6,TGCAGTGCTGGCAGGGACGGTAATTCACCCCTCCACTTT,CSAGRDGNSPLHF
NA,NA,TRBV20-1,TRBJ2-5,TGCAGTCTCTATCGGGGGGAGACCCAGTACTTC,CSLYRGETQYF
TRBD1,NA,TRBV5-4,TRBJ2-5,TGTGCCAGCAGCGCAAGACAGGGGACCGAGACCCAGTACTTC,CASSARQGTETQYF
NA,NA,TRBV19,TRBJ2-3,TGTGCCAGTAGTATCGGGACATCTTTATACACAGATACGCAGTATTTT,CASSIGTSLYTDTQYF
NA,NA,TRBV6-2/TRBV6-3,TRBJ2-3,TGTGCCAGCAGCACAAATGCTGGGGGCTCGGGACCAGATACGCAGTATTTT,CASSTNAGGSGPDTQYF
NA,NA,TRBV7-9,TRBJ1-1,TGTGCCTGGACGCGTCAGAACACTGAAGCTTTCTTT,CAWTRQNTEAFF
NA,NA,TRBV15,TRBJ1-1,TGTGCCACCAGCAGCGCTGGTTCTGAAGCTTTCTTT,CATSSAGSEAFF
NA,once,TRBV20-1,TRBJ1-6,TGCAGTGCCTCAAGGTCACCCCTCCACTTT,CSASRSPLHF
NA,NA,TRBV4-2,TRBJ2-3,TGTGCCAGCAGCCAAGATACGGCTACCAGGGGTAGGGATACGCAGTATTTT,CASSQDTATRGRDTQYF
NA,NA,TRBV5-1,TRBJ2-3,TGCGCCAGCAGCTTGGTGTCGGCCCTCACAGATACGCAGTATTTT,CASSLVSALTDTQYF